The T cell receptor beta chain described here comes from a study of blood T cell repertoires in COVID-19. Looking at the study overall: Sources were T cells, B-cell-depleted T cells, or PBMCs; the material itself was cDNA or gDNA.

Donors were grouped by their self-reported clinical history. This CDR3 is built from 13 residues. V was pared by 3 bases and J by 3 bases, with 9 bases between. Looked up from germline, CDR1 is MDHEN and CDR2 is SYDVKM. The authors' processing: Estimation of nucleated cell counts was performed using reference gene primer amplification. TCRdb's copy holds only in-frame clones and misses some; the assay was immunoSEQ multiplex PCR. The V and J calls and clone size were taken over from that table, and D and trimming were inferred from the DNA. The sample consists of approximately 480,000 clones, about nine tenths of them appearing once.

V and J are TRBV28 and TRBJ2-7; D gene ambiguous. Material for sequencing was PBMCs or T cells enriched from blood (not recorded which). This sequence was found in a woman aged 18-35 years who had recovered from COVID-19. CDR3 sequence (DNA): TGTGCCAGCAGTTTCCGACACCTCTACGAGCAGTACTTC. Translating gives CASSFRHLYEQYF.